This TCR beta chain was found in a study of monozygotic twins with inflammatory bowel disease. TCRdb reprocessed the 5' RACE reads, with one entry per CDR3 protein and no DNA. The listing contains around 210,000 distinct CDR3 sequences. This CDR3 comprises 11 residues. Germline V gene data show CDR1 as SNHLY and CDR2 as FYNNEI. The TCR comes from a human donor with ulcerative colitis or Crohn's disease, or a healthy co-twin of an affected twin (not recorded which). The specimen sequenced was blood. The chain recombines TRBV2 with TRBJ2-1; no DNA is available, so the TRBD1 call from TCRdb remains unchecked. This CDR3 is CAVRGYNEQFF.